This TCR beta chain came from a study of blood T cells in healthy people across ages. General study results and limits: It was held that the diversity estimates obtained from one million T cells were underestimates.

In the case of this clonotype: Its target is unknown.

Through a sample-barcoded 5' primer and a J-beta primer mix, a second PCR was run for roughly 7 to 11 cycles. CDR3-containing paired-end reads numbering at least 2.5 million came from each sample. Each CDR3 protein is one row after TCRdb ran MiXCR on the 5' RACE reads. The top ten hold approximately 4% of the sample, which has a few hundred thousand distinct CDR3 sequences, over 25% seen once. The same data also went into a second study, on T cells of mothers and their children.

What was sequenced was blood. This clonotype originated in a boy between 2 and 15 years old in good health.

CDR3: CASRPRTESSGNTIYF. The CDR3 DNA reads TGTGCCAGCAGACCCCGGACGGAAAGCTCTGGAAACACCATATATTTT. This sequence joins TRBV12-3 or TRBV12-4 and TRBJ1-3; D is unresolved. The CDR3 length is 16 residues. V lost 6 bases and J 0 bases, leaving 15 bases between the germline ends.